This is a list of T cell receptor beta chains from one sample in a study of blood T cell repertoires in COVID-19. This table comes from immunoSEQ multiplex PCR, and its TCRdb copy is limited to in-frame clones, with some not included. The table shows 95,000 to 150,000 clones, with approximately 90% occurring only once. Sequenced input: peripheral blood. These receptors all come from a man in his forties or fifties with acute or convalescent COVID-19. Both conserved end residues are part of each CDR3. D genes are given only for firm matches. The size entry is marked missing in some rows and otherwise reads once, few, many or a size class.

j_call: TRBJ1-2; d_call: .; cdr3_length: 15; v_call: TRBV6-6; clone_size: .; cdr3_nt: TGTGCCAGCAGTTACGTCGGAGGGCGCCGAGATGGCTACACCTTC; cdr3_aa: CASSYVGGRRDGYTF
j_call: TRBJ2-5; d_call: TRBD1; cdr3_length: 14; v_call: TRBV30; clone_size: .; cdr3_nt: TGTGCCTGGGGACAGGGAGGTAGAGGAGAGACCCAGTACTTC; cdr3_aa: CAWGQGGRGETQYF
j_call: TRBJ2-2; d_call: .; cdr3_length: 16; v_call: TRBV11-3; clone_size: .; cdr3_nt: TGTGCCAGCAGCCCCTTCGGGAAGGCGAACACCGGGGAGCTGTTTTTT; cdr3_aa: CASSPFGKANTGELFF
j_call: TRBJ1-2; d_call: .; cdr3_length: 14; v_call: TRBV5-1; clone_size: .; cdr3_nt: TGCGCCAGCAGTCATGGGGGCGGCCAGGGTGGCTACACCTTC; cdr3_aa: CASSHGGGQGGYTF
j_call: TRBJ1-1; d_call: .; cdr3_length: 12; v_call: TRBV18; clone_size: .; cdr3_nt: TGTGCCAGCTCTCCGGGACTGACTGAAGCTTTCTTT; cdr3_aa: CASSPGLTEAFF
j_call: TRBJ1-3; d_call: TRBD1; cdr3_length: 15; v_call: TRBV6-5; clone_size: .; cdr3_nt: TGTGCCAGCAGCGCGGGACAGGGAGGGGGAAACACCATATATTTT; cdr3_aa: CASSAGQGGGNTIYF
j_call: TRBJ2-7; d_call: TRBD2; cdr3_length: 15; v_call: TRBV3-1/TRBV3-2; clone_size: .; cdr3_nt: TGTGCCAGCAGCCAAGGACTAGCGTTCCCCTACGAGCAGTACTTC; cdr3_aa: CASSQGLAFPYEQYF
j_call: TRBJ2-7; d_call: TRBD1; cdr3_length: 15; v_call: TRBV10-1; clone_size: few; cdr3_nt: TGCGCCAGCAGGGCCGGGACAGGGGGCCCGTACGAGCAGTACTTC; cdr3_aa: CASRAGTGGPYEQYF
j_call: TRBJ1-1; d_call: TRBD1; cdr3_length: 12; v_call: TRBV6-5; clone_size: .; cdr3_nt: TGTGCCAGCAGTTACCCCGGGACAGGGTCCATTTTT; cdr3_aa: CASSYPGTGSIF
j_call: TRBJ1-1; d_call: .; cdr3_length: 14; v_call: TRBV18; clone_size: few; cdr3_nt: TGTGCCAGCTCACCGGGGCTGACTCTGTCTGAAGCTTTCTTT; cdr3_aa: CASSPGLTLSEAFF
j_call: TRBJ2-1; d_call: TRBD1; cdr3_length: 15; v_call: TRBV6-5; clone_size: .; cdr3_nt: TGTGCCAGCAGTCGGTTACAGGGGGGATACAATGAGCAGTTCTTC; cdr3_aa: CASSRLQGGYNEQFF
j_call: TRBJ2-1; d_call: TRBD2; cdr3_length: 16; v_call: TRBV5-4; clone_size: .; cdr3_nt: TGTGCCAGCAGCTTGTCGGCTAGCGGGAGGGCGGATGAGCAGTTCTTC; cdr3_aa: CASSLSASGRADEQFF
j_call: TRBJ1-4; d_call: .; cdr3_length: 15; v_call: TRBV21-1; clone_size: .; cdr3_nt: TGTGCCAGCAGCAAAAAATGGGAGCCGAATGAAAAACTGTTTTTT; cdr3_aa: CASSKKWEPNEKLFF
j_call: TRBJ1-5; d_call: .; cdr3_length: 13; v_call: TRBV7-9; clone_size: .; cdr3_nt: TGTGCCAGCAGCTTACAGGGCAATCAGCCCCAGCATTTT; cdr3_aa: CASSLQGNQPQHF
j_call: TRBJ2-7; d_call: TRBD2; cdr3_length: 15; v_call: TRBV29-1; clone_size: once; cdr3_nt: TGCAGCGTTGAGGTCCAGGGACTAGCGGGAGGGGAGCAGTACTTC; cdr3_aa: CSVEVQGLAGGEQYF